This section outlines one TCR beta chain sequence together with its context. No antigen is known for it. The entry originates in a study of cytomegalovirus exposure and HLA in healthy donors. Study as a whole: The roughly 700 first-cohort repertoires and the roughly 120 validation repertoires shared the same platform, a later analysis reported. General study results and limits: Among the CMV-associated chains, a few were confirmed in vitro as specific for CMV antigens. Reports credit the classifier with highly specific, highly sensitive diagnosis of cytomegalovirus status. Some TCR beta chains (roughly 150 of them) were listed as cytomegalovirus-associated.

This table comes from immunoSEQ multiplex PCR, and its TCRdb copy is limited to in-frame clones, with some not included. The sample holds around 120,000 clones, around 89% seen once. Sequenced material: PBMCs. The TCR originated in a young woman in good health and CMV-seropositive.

This chain's CDR3 is CASSVQGSYPAQYF. In DNA form, the CDR3 reads TGTGCCAGCAGTGTACAGGGGTCGTACCCGGCGCAGTACTTC. The V and J genes are TRBV6-6 and TRBJ2-7; 7 nucleotides agree with TRBD1. Germline CDR1 is MNHNY and CDR2 is SVGAGI (reference sequence). This CDR3 is 14 amino acids long. The V and J ends lost 5 bases and 9 bases, in that order; junction bases with no gene match: 13.